The 24 T cell receptor beta chains reported below all come from one sample, sequenced in a study of early T cells in non-severe SARS-CoV-2 infection. TCRdb re-called the 5' RACE reads with MiXCR, one entry per CDR3 protein. The sample carries about 81,000 distinct CDR3 sequences, roughly 6% recorded once. The specimen was whole blood. The receptors come from an adult who was a healthcare worker with PCR-confirmed SARS-CoV-2 infection or an uninfected control (not recorded which).

There are many counts of this clonotype. The rearrangement joins TRBV18 to TRBJ2-3, with D perhaps being TRBD1 or TRBD2 (5 bases each). The CDR3 totals 16 residues. Per the germline V gene, CDR1 is KGHSH and CDR2 is LQKENI. V lost 3 bases and J 2 bases, leaving 15 bases between the germline ends. CDR3: CASSPSGRMDTDTQYF. The CDR3 bases are TGTGCCAGCTCACCTTCGGGGCGGATGGACACAGATACGCAGTATTTT. The entire variable domain, with the rest obtained from reference TRBV18 and TRBJ2-3, is as follows: NAGVMQNPRHLVRRRGQEARLRCSPMKGHSHVYWYRQLPEEGLKFMVYLQKENIIDESGMPKERFSAEFPKEGPSILRIQQVVRGDSAAYFCASSPSGRMDTDTQYFGPGTRLTVL.

This clonotype occurred many times. The chain's CDR3 is CASSLEGFNQPQHF. The CDR3 DNA reads TGTGCCAGCAGTTTGGAGGGTTTCAATCAGCCCCAGCATTTT. This chain links TRBV27 with TRBJ1-5, with D hard to call. The CDR3 has 14 residues. Trimming stripped 3 bases from V and 3 bases from J, with 9 bases between. Germline values: CDR1 MNHEY, CDR2 SMNVEV (reference sequence).

This clonotype was observed a handful of times. The chain recombines TRBV15 with TRBJ2-5; D is uncertain. With 4 bases removed from V and 5 bases from J, the gap between germline ends came to 17 bases. This CDR3 has 15 residues. The V gene's germline CDR1 is LNHNV and CDR2 YYDKDF (reference sequence). The CDR3 bases are TGTGCCACCAGCACCTACCGGGCCCCCCGGGAGACCCAGTACTTC. Translated: CATSTYRAPRETQYF.

The V and J genes are TRBV19 and TRBJ2-5; the match to TRBD2 covers 7 bases. J gave up 4 bases and V 5 bases, and 1 base lay outside the gene matches. This CDR3 contains 12 residues. Germline V CDR1 and CDR2: LNHDA, SQIVND (reference sequence). The CDR3 DNA is TGTGCCAGTAGTTCGGGGGGAGAGACCCAGTACTTC. Its protein is CASSSGGETQYF.

There are a few counts of this clonotype. CDR3 bases: TGTGCCAGCAGTTTGGGGCAGGGGATTTCCCCCGGCTACACCTTC. This translates into CASSLGQGISPGYTF. The chain has TRBV28 and TRBJ1-2, with D possibly TRBD1 on 6 matching bases. Germline values: CDR1 MDHEN, CDR2 SYDVKM. Trimming took off 3 bases at V and 8 bases at J, with 19 bases between the two ends. This CDR3 contains 15 residues.

V is TRBV7-2 and J is TRBJ2-3, with D maybe TRBD1 (10 bases). The CDR3 is 24 amino acids. V gave up 5 bases and J gave up 0 bases, with 39 bases separating them. The V gene's germline CDR1 is SGHTA and CDR2 FQGNSA. CDR3: CASSPHHKTGGRVLAGYSTDTQYF. The CDR3 coding sequence is TGTGCCAGCAGCCCCCACCACAAGACAGGGGGCAGGGTGCTAGCGGGGTATAGCACAGATACGCAGTATTTT.

This clonotype showed up many times. This rearrangement joins TRBV6-5 to TRBJ1-1; unclear D gene. The ends were cut back, 0 bases at V and 5 bases at J, with 16 bases in the middle. CDR3 length: 16 residues. Per the germline V gene, CDR1 is MNHEY and CDR2 is SVGAGI. The CDR3 region is CASSYSSVLRPTEAFF. The CDR3 DNA reads as TGTGCCAGCAGTTACTCGTCCGTCTTAAGACCTACTGAAGCTTTCTTT.

This clonotype was found many times. The chain combines TRBV12-3 or TRBV12-4 with TRBJ2-7; D perhaps matches TRBD2 (5 bases). The CDR3 extends over 13 amino acids. V was clipped by 5 bases and J by 7 bases, with 15 bases between them. The CDR3, as DNA: TGTGCCAGCAGTCCCGGAGGACGCCTGGAGCAGTACTTC. Translated, it gives CASSPGGRLEQYF.

This clonotype was counted at least ten times. The CDR3 region is CASGRRNEKLFF. In DNA, the CDR3 is TGTGCCAGTGGGAGGAGAAATGAAAAACTGTTTTTT. This rearrangement joins TRBV28 to TRBJ1-4, with D hard to call. Germline V gives CDR1 MDHEN, CDR2 SYDVKM. Trimming took 9 bases from V and 5 from J, leaving 10 bases between them. The CDR3 totals 12 residues.

There are many counts of this clonotype. The chain is built from TRBV12-3 or TRBV12-4 and TRBJ2-5; D not resolved. The CDR3 length is 13 residues. Trimming removed 2 bases from V and 3 bases from J, with 7 bases in between. CDR3 protein: CASSLWSKETQYF. The CDR3 DNA is TGTGCCAGCAGTTTATGGTCGAAAGAGACCCAGTACTTC.

In the case of this clonotype: With a much larger clone just one base away, this may be a read error. The rearrangement links TRBV5-4 to TRBJ2-1; D not certain. The CDR3 extends over 11 amino acids. Germline V gene lookup returns CDR1 SGHNT and CDR2 YYREEE (reference sequence). The CDR3 protein is CASSSGGEQIF. The CDR3 region has the DNA TGTGCCAGCAGCTCCGGTGGTGAGCAGATCTTC.

This clonotype was recorded many times. The chain is built from TRBV2 and TRBJ1-2; 8 bases align to TRBD1. The CDR3 has 12 residues. Looked up from germline, CDR1 is SNHLY and CDR2 is FYNNEI. With 8 bases clipped from V and 5 bases from J, the junction kept 4 bases outside the gene matches. As DNA, the CDR3 is TGTGCCAGCCTGGACAGGGCTTATGGCTACACCTTC. Amino acid sequence: CASLDRAYGYTF.

This clonotype came up many times. V usage is TRBV4-2 and J usage is TRBJ2-2; D uncertain. The germline V and J ends were trimmed by 3 bases and 1 base, with 9 bases remaining between them. This CDR3 has 15 residues. The germline CDR1 and CDR2 sequences are LGHNA and YNFKEQ. The CDR3 nucleotides read TGTGCCAGCAGCCACCTAGTAGGGAACACCGGGGAGCTGTTTTTT. Translated: CASSHLVGNTGELFF.

The table lists this clonotype with many counts. The chain joins TRBV10-3 to TRBJ1-1; maybe TRBD1 (6 bases). Germline lookup yields CDR1 ENHRY and CDR2 SYGVKD. The CDR3 extends over 14 amino acids. The V and J ends lost 4 bases and 0 bases respectively, with 9 bases between them. This CDR3 reads CAISAGHMNTEAFF. The CDR3 DNA reads TGTGCCATCAGTGCGGGACATATGAACACTGAAGCTTTCTTT.

Concerning this clonotype itself: With a much larger clone just one base away, this may be a read error. The chain carries TRBV4-3 and TRBJ2-3; D perhaps matches TRBD2 (6 bases). Per the germline V gene, CDR1 is LGHNA and CDR2 is YSLEER. Trimming cost V 0 bases and J 3 bases, with 22 bases left between them. This CDR3 has 19 amino acids. CDR3 sequence reads: CASSQDYSRLARVTDTQYF. CDR3 coding DNA: TGCGCCAGCAGCCAAGATTATTCGAGGCTAGCGAGAGTAACAGATACGCAGTATTTT.

This clonotype was observed a few times. The V call is TRBV6-2 or TRBV6-3, the J call TRBJ2-7; tentatively, D is TRBD1 (5 bases). CDR3 length: 12 residues. The V end lost 4 bases, the J end lost 4 bases, and 8 bases lay between the germline ends. CDR1 and CDR2 (germline): MNHEY, SVGEGT. CDR3 DNA: TGTGCCAGCAGTTCAGGACATTACGAGCAGTACTTC. Amino acid sequence: CASSSGHYEQYF.

Ten or more counts support this clonotype. The chain couples TRBV20-1 to TRBJ2-3; 8 nucleotides agree with TRBD1. Germline assignment: CDR1 DFQATT and CDR2 SNEGSKA (reference sequence). The CDR3 contains 15 residues. V lost 2 bases to trimming and J lost 0 bases; unmatched junction nucleotides: 4. CDR3 loop: CSARFRQGSTDTQYF. Written as DNA, the CDR3 is TGCAGTGCTAGATTCCGACAGGGGAGCACAGATACGCAGTATTTT.

This clonotype was recorded many times. The V call is TRBV18, the J call TRBJ1-1; D unresolved. Germline V gene data show CDR1 as KGHSH and CDR2 as LQKENI. The CDR3 covers 12 residues. Deletions cut 3 bases from V and 8 bases from J, with 10 bases between. In DNA form, the CDR3 reads TGTGCCAGCTCACCCTTACGATCAGAAGCTTTCTTT. As protein: CASSPLRSEAFF.

There are many counts of this clonotype. The chain has TRBV18 and TRBJ2-5; D gene unclear. V gave up 3 bases and J gave up 4 bases, with 12 bases separating them. CDR1 KGHSH and CDR2 LQKENI come from the germline V gene. The CDR3 loop spans 14 amino acids. The CDR3 DNA sequence: TGTGCCAGCTCACCCCCATCAAGGGCAGAGACCCAGTACTTC. Translating it yields CASSPPSRAETQYF.

CDR3 in DNA: TGTGCCAGCAGTTACAATTCTAAGGCGTTCTTC. Translation: CASSYNSKAFF. This chain links TRBV6-2 or TRBV6-3 with TRBJ2-1; D not resolved. The CDR3 is 11 amino acids. Between the trimmed V and J ends, which lost 2 bases and 15 bases, there was a span of 11 bases. The V gene's germline CDR1 is MNHEY and CDR2 SVGEGT.

This clonotype was seen at least ten times. The V gene is TRBV3-1, the J gene TRBJ2-5; no clear D. V was cut by 1 base and J by 5 bases, with 8 bases left in between. The CDR3 length is 13 residues. Germline values: CDR1 LGHDT, CDR2 YNNKEL (reference sequence). The CDR3 protein is CASSQVWDETQYF. The CDR3 DNA reads TGTGCCAGCAGCCAAGTTTGGGATGAGACCCAGTACTTC.

The chain uses TRBV3-1 and TRBJ2-3, with no clear D. Trimming took off 0 bases at V and 3 bases at J, with 1 base between the two ends. CDR1 and CDR2 (germline): LGHDT, YNNKEL (reference sequence). This CDR3 is built from 12 residues. CDR3 coding DNA: TGTGCCAGCAGCCAAGATACAGATACGCAGTATTTT. As protein: CASSQDTDTQYF.

CDR3 sequence: CASSYRLAGGPANEQFF. The CDR3 nucleotides are TGTGCCAGCAGTTACAGGCTAGCGGGAGGGCCGGCCAATGAGCAGTTCTTC. The chain recombines TRBV6-2 or TRBV6-3 with TRBJ2-1, with 12 nucleotides matching TRBD2. The length of the CDR3 is 17 residues. Germline assignment: CDR1 MNHEY and CDR2 SVGEGT. V was pared by 2 bases and J by 6 bases, with 8 bases of the junction left unmatched.

The CDR3 reads CASSPKEANTGELFF. The CDR3 DNA is TGTGCCAGCTCACCAAAGGAAGCGAACACCGGGGAGCTGTTTTTT. The chain joins TRBV18 to TRBJ2-2; D is unresolved. The CDR3 runs to 15 residues. The V gene's germline CDR1 is KGHSH and CDR2 LQKENI. Trimming removed 2 bases at V and 0 bases at J, with 7 bases between.